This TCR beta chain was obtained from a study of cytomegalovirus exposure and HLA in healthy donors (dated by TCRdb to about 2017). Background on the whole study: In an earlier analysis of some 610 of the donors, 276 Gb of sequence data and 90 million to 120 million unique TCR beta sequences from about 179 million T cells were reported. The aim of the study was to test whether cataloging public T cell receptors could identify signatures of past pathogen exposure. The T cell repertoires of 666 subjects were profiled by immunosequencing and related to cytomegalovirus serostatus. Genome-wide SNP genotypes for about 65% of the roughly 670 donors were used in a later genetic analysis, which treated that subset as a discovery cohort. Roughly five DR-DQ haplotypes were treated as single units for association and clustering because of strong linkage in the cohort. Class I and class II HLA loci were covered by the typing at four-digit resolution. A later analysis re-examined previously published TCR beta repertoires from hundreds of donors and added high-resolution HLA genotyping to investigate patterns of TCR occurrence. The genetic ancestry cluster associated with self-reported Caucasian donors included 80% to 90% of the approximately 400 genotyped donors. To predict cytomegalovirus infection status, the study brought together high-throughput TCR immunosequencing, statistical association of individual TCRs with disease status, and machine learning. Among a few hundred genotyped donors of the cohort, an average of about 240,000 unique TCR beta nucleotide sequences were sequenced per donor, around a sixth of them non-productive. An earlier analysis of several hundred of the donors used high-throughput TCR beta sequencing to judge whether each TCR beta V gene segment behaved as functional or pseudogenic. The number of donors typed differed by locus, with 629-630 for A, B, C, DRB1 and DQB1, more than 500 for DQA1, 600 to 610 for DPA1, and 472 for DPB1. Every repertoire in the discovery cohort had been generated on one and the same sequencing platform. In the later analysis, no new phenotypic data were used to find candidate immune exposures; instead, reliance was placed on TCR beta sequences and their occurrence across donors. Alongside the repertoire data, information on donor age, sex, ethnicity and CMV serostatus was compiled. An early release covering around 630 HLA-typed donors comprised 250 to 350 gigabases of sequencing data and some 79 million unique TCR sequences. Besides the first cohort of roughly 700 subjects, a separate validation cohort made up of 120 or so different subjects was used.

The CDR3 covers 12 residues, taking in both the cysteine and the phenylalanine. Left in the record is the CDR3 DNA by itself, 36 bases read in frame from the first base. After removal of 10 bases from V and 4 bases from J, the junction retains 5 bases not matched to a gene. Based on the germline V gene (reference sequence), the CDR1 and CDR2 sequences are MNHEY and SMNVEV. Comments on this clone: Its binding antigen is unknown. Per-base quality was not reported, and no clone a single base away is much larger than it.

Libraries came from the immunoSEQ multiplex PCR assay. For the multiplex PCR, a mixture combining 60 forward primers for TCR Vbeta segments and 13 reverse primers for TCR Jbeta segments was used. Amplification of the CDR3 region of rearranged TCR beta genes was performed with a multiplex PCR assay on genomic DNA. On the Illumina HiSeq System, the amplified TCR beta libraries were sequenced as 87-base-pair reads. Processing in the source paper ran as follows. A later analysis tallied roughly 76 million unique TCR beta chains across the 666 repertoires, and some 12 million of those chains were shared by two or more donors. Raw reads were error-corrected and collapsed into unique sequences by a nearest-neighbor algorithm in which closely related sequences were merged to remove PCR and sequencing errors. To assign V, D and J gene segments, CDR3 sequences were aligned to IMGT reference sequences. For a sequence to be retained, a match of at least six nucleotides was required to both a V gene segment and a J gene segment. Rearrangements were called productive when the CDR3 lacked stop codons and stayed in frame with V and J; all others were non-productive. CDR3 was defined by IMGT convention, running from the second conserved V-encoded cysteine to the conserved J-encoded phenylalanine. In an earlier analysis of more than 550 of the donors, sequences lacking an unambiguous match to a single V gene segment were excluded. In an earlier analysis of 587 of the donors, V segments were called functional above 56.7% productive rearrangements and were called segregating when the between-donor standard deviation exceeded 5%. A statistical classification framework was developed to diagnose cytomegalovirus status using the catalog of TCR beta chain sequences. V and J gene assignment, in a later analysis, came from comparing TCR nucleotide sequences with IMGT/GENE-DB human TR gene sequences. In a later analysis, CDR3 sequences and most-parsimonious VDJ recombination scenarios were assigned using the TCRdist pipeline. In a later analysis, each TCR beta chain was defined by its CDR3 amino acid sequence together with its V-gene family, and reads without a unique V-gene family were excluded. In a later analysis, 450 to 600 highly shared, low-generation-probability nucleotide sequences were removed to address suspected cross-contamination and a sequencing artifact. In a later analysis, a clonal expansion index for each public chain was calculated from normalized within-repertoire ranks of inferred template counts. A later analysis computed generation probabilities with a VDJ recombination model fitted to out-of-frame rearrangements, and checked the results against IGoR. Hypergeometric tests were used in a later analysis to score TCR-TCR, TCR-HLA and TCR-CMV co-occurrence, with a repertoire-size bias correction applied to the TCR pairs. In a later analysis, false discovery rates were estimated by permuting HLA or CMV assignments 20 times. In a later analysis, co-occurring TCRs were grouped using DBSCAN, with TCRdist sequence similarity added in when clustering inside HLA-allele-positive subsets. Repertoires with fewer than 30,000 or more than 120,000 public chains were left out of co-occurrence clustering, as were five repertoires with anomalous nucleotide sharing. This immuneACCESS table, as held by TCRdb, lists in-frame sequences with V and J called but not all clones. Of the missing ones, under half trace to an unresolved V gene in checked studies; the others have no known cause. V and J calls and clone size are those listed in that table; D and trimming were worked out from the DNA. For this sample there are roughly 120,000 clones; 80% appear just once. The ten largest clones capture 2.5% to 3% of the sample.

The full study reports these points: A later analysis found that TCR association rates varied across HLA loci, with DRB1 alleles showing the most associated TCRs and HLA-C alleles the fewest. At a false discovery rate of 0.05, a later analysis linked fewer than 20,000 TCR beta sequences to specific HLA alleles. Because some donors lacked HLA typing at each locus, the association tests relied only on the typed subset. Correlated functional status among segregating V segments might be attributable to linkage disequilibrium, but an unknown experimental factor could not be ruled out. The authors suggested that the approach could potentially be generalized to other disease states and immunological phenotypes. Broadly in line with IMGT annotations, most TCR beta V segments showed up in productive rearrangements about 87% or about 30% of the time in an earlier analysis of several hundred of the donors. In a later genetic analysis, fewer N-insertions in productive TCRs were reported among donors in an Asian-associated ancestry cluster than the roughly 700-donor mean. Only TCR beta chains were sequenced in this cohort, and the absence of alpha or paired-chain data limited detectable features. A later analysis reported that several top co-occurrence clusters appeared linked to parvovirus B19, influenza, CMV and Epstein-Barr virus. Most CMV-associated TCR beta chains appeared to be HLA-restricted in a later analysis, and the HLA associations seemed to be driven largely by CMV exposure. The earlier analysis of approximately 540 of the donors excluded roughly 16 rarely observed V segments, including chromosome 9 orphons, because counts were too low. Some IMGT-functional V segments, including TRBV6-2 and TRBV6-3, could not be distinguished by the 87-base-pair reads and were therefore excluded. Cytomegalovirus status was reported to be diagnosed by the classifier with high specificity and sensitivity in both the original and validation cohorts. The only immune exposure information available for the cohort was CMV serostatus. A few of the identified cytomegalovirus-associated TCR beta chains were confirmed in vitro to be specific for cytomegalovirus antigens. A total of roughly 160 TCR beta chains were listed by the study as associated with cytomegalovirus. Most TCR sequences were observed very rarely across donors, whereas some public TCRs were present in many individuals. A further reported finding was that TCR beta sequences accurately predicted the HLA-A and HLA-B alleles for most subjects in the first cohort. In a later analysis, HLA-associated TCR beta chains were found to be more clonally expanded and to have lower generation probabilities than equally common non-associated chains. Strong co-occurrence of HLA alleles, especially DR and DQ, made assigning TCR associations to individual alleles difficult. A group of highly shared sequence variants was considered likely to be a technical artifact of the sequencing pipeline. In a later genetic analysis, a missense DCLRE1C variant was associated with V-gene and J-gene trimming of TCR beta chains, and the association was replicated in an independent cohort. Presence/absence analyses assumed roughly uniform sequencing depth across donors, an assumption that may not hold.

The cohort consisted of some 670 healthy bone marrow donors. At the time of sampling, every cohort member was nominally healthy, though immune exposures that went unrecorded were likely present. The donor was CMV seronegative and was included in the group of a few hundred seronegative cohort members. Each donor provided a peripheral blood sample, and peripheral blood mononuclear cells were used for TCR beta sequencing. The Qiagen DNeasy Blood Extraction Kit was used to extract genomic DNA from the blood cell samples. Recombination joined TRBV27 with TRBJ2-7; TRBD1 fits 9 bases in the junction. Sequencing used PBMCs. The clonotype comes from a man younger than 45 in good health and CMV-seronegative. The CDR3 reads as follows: CAIGTGQYEQYF. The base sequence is TGTGCCATCGGGACAGGGCAGTACGAGCAGTACTTC.